The 23 T cell receptor beta chains below all came from one sample that was sequenced in a study of cytomegalovirus exposure and HLA in healthy donors. A multiplex PCR was run with 60 Vbeta primers and 13 Jbeta primers. Using immunoSEQ multiplex PCR, the repertoire was profiled, and TCRdb retains in-frame clones only, with some absent. The table lists around 95,000 clones, around four fifths of them singletons. The specimen sequenced was PBMCs. The origin of the receptors is a female donor in good health and CMV-seropositive.

The V gene is TRBV5-1, the J gene TRBJ2-1; 8 positions match TRBD2. The germline V gene encodes CDR1 SGHRS and CDR2 YFSETQ. The CDR3 runs 18 residues. Germline trimming cut 0 bases from V and 0 bases from J; bases unmatched to any gene: 8. CDR3: CASSLGAGDPNSYNEQFF. CDR3 sequence (DNA): TGCGCCAGCAGCTTGGGAGCGGGGGATCCCAACTCCTACAATGAGCAGTTCTTC. The whole variable domain, filled in from reference TRBV5-1 and TRBJ2-1, reads KAGVTQTPRYLIKTRGQQVTLSCSPISGHRSVSWYQQTPGQGLQFLFEYFSETQRNKGNFPGRFSGRQFSNSRSEMNVSTLELGDSALYLCASSLGAGDPNSYNEQFFGPGTRLTVL.

V and J are TRBV28 and TRBJ2-1, with a tentative D call TRBD2 (5 bases). The CDR3 sequence is 14 residues long. V lost 3 bases and J 6 bases, leaving 12 bases between the germline ends. Germline values: CDR1 MDHEN, CDR2 SYDVKM. CDR3 in amino acids: CASSFGGLGNEQFF. The CDR3 nucleotides are TGTGCCAGCAGTTTTGGCGGGCTGGGCAATGAGCAGTTCTTC.

The CDR3 protein is CASSQETAYNEQFF. The CDR3 DNA is TGCGCCAGCAGCCAGGAGACAGCTTACAATGAGCAGTTCTTC. This sequence joins TRBV4-1 and TRBJ2-1, with D possibly being TRBD1 (5 bases). The CDR3 extends over 14 amino acids. The germline V and J ends were trimmed by 3 bases and 4 bases, with 10 bases remaining between them. CDR1 and CDR2 (germline): MGHRA, YSYEKL.

This clone has only a few counts. This chain links TRBV2 with TRBJ2-7, with no clear D. Germline CDR1 reads SNHLY; CDR2 reads FYNNEI. There are 14 residues in the CDR3. Deletions cut 4 bases from V and 3 bases from J, with 13 bases between. CDR3 DNA: TGTGCCAGCAGTGTAGAACGGTTCTACTACGAGCAGTACTTC. It translates to CASSVERFYYEQYF.

The rearrangement uses TRBV5-4 and TRBJ2-7; no clear D. The CDR3 length is 14 residues. V lost 2 bases, J lost 3 bases, and 12 bases lay in between. Germline CDR1 reads SGHNT; CDR2 reads YYREEE (reference sequence). This CDR3 is CASSLTSGYYEQYF. CDR3 DNA sequence: TGTGCCAGCAGCTTAACCTCAGGATACTACGAGCAGTACTTC.

The V call is TRBV5-1, the J call TRBJ2-1; 7 positions agree with TRBD2. Per the germline V gene, CDR1 is SGHRS and CDR2 is YFSETQ. The CDR3 covers 16 residues. V lost 4 bases, J lost 7 bases, and 14 bases stayed unmatched. The CDR3, as DNA: TGCGCCAGCAGCCGACGAGCGGGGCCAACCGAAAATGAGCAGTTCTTC. It is translated as CASSRRAGPTENEQFF.

The chain recombines TRBV6-5 with TRBJ1-2, with 8 bases fitting TRBD1. CDR1 and CDR2 from the germline V gene are MNHEY and SVGAGI. Germline trimming cut 5 bases from V and 0 bases from J; bases unmatched to any gene: 5. The CDR3 runs to 15 residues. Written as DNA, the CDR3 is TGTGCCAGCAGTGCCGGGACAGGAGCTAACTATGGCTACACCTTC. Its protein product is CASSAGTGANYGYTF.

This clone was detected only once. V and J are TRBV6-1 and TRBJ1-3, with 7 bases identical to TRBD1. The V and J ends lost 7 bases and 3 bases, in that order; junction bases with no gene match: 6. This CDR3 is built from 14 residues. Looked up from germline, CDR1 is MNHNS and CDR2 is SASEGT. Here the CDR3 reads CASTNRGFGNTIYF. The CDR3 DNA is TGTGCCAGCACCAACAGGGGATTTGGAAACACCATATATTTT.

J is TRBJ2-7 and V is TRBV6-5; TRBD1 aligns across 7 bases. CDR3 length equals 16 residues. Per germline, CDR1 MNHEY and CDR2 SVGAGI. The trim removed 2 bases at V and 0 bases at J, leaving 7 bases unmatched. CDR3 DNA sequence: TGTGCCAGCAGTTACGGGGGCAGGGGGACCTCCTACGAGCAGTACTTC. Protein sequence: CASSYGGRGTSYEQYF.

The chain joins TRBV5-1 to TRBJ2-7, with 7 bases matching TRBD2. The germline V gene has CDR1 SGHRS and CDR2 YFSETQ. Trimming removed 0 bases from V and 2 bases from J; junction bases left unmatched: 5. This CDR3 spans 15 amino acids. Here the CDR3 reads CASSLDSLAAYEQYF. Here the CDR3 DNA reads TGCGCCAGCAGCTTGGATTCTCTAGCGGCCTACGAGCAGTACTTC.

J is TRBJ2-2 and V is TRBV19; perhaps TRBD1 as D (6 bases). This CDR3 is 17 amino acids long. Germline CDR1 reads LNHDA; CDR2 reads SQIVND (reference sequence). Trimming pared 3 bases from V and 3 bases from J, leaving 17 bases between. The CDR3 loop is CASSMQGSGQHTGELFF. Written as DNA, the CDR3 is TGTGCCAGTAGTATGCAGGGGTCGGGACAACACACCGGGGAGCTGTTTTTT.

The genes are TRBV7-2 and TRBJ2-1; TRBD2 agrees at 11 bases. CDR1 SGHTA and CDR2 FQGNSA come from the germline V gene. The CDR3 loop spans 17 amino acids. The trim removed 5 bases at V and 1 base at J, leaving 7 bases unmatched. The CDR3 here is CASSATGTSGSYNEQFF. In DNA form, the CDR3 reads TGTGCCAGCAGCGCCACCGGGACTAGCGGATCCTACAATGAGCAGTTCTTC.

This clone was counted a few times. V usage is TRBV5-4 and J usage is TRBJ2-7; 15 bases line up with TRBD2. CDR1 is SGHNT, CDR2 YYREEE, per germline (reference sequence). The CDR3 extends over 15 amino acids. The trim removed 2 bases at V and 6 bases at J, leaving 3 bases unmatched. CDR3 in amino acids: CASSFGTSGRIEQYF. The CDR3 DNA follows: TGTGCCAGCAGCTTCGGGACTAGCGGGAGGATCGAGCAGTACTTC.

J is TRBJ2-7 and V is TRBV19, with 9 bases lining up with TRBD2. Germline CDR1 reads LNHDA; CDR2 reads SQIVND (reference sequence). The CDR3 length is 15 residues. Germline trimming cut 4 bases from V and 6 bases from J; bases unmatched to any gene: 10. CDR3 in amino acids: CASSRLAANPLEQYF. The CDR3 nucleotides read TGTGCCAGTAGTAGACTAGCGGCAAACCCCCTCGAGCAGTACTTC.

About this clone: At one end, the junction sequence differs from germline, possibly due to a read error. This chain joins TRBV4-2 and TRBJ1-2; 8 bases agree with TRBD1. Germline V gene sequence: CDR1 LGHNA, CDR2 YNFKEQ. This CDR3 comprises 14 residues. CDR3 nucleotide sequence: TGTGCCAGCAGCCAGATGACAGGGGACTATGGCTACCCCTTC. Its translation: CASSQMTGDYGYPF.

In its sample, this clone was seen a few times. The chain is built from TRBV5-1 and TRBJ2-3; 11 bases are shared with TRBD2. The CDR3 is made up of 18 amino acids. Germline V gene lookup returns CDR1 SGHRS and CDR2 YFSETQ. Trimming cost V 4 bases and J 0 bases; bases outside gene matches: 10. The DNA of the CDR3 is TGCGCCAGCAGCATGGGACTAGCGGTTATCCAAAGCACAGATACGCAGTATTTT. Translating it yields CASSMGLAVIQSTDTQYF.

The chain couples TRBV4-2 to TRBJ1-6, with 10 bases lining up with TRBD1. There are 15 residues in the CDR3. Germline-derived CDR1 and CDR2 are LGHNA and YNFKEQ. The trim removed 1 base at V and 10 bases at J, leaving 4 bases unmatched. The CDR3 DNA is TGTGCCAGCAGCCAAGTGGGACAGGGGACGTCACCCCTCCACTTT. Residues: CASSQVGQGTSPLHF.

This clone was seen a few times. The chain couples TRBV2 to TRBJ1-1; D uncertain. Germline lookup yields CDR1 SNHLY and CDR2 FYNNEI. V was trimmed by 4 bases and J by 12 bases, leaving 12 bases between them. This CDR3 has 11 amino acids. The CDR3 here is CASSGEGTTFF. The CDR3, as DNA: TGTGCCAGCAGTGGCGAGGGTACAACTTTCTTT. Variable domain in full (rest from reference TRBV2 and TRBJ1-1): EPEVTQTPSHQVTQMGQEVILRCVPISNHLYFYWYRQILGQKVEFLVSFYNNEISEKSEIFDDQFSVERPDGSNFTLKIRSTKLEDSAMYFCASSGEGTTFFGQGTRLTVV.

The chain uses TRBV6-1 and TRBJ1-2; D unclear. Trimming took 0 bases from V and 7 from J, leaving 9 bases between them. CDR3 length equals 13 residues. Germline V gene lookup returns CDR1 MNHNS and CDR2 SASEGT. CDR3 nucleotides: TGTGCCAGCAGTGAAGCGCTGCCAGTTGGCTACACCTTC. Translating gives CASSEALPVGYTF.

The rearrangement uses TRBV16 and TRBJ1-1; D not resolved. Trimming left V 8 bases short and J 7 bases short, with 20 bases between. The CDR3 totals 14 residues. CDR1 and CDR2 (germline): KGHSY, FQNENV. The chain's CDR3 is CASRRVTIGVEAFF. CDR3 DNA sequence: TGTGCCAGCCGAAGGGTAACGATCGGGGTTGAAGCTTTCTTT.

The J gene is TRBJ2-7, the V gene TRBV7-9, with 8 bases that match TRBD1. The CDR3 loop spans 15 amino acids. Per germline, CDR1 SEHNR and CDR2 FQNEAQ (reference sequence). After removal of 2 bases from V and 7 bases from J, the junction contained 10 bases not matched to a gene. CDR3: CASSLRRTGSCEQYF. CDR3 sequence (DNA): TGTGCCAGCAGCTTACGACGGACAGGGTCATGTGAGCAGTACTTC.

The chain has TRBV4-1 and TRBJ2-6; 8 positions agree with TRBD2. The CDR3 is 16 amino acids. Losses at the gene ends were 4 bases for V and 2 bases for J; bases not matched to a gene: 4. Germline CDR1 reads MGHRA; CDR2 reads YSYEKL. The CDR3 is CASSPAGVAGANVLTF. The CDR3 DNA sequence: TGCGCCAGCAGCCCAGCGGGAGTGGCTGGGGCCAACGTCCTGACTTTC.

The rearrangement links TRBV13 to TRBJ1-1, with 8 bases identical to TRBD1. The germline gives CDR1 PRHDT, CDR2 FYEKMQ (reference sequence). The CDR3 is 20 amino acids. V dropped 0 bases and J dropped 6; count of bases not matched to a gene: 21. CDR3 loop: CASSLGPWAGGGGVDAEAFF. The CDR3 DNA reads TGTGCCAGCAGCTTAGGCCCCTGGGCAGGGGGCGGGGGGGTTGACGCTGAAGCTTTCTTT.